This T cell receptor beta chain was captured in a study of STAT5B mutations in CD4+ large granular lymphocyte leukemia. Whole-study results and caveats: Patient CD4-sorted repertoires looked more clonal than healthy CD4+ repertoires, even without putative leukemic clones.

With regard to this clone: Its antigen is unknown.

Profiling relied on immunoSEQ multiplex PCR, and the TCRdb table lists in-frame clones only, not all of them. The profile shows 23,000 or so clones, approximately 79% of them singletons. The receptor's source is a human donor in good health. The sequencing input was CD4+ T cells from blood buffy coats.

In DNA, the CDR3 is TGTGCCAGCAGACCGTGGACTAGAGTTCAAGAGACCCAGTACTTC. Translation: CASRPWTRVQETQYF. The chain combines TRBV28 with TRBJ2-5, with 7 bases identical to TRBD2. The V and J ends lost 6 bases and 2 bases, in that order; junction bases with no gene match: 9. Germline CDR1 reads MDHEN; CDR2 reads SYDVKM. The CDR3 has 15 amino acids.